This is a list of T cell receptor beta chains from one sample in a study of blood T cell repertoires in COVID-19. Sequenced by immunoSEQ multiplex PCR; TCRdb stores in-frame clones only, minus some. The sample has about 69,000 clones, around 88% seen once. Sample: peripheral blood. Receptors were obtained from a man aged 35 to 55 with COVID-19, enrolled during active disease. CDR3s include the opening cysteine and the closing phenylalanine or tryptophan. The D gene is left open where the match is weak. The size field is filled for only some rows; it gives once, few, many or a size class.

v_gene: TRBV11-2
abundance: -
j_gene: TRBJ1-1
d_gene: TRBD1
CDR3aa: CASSSRPGQGEENTEAFF
CDR3nt: TGTGCCAGCAGCTCGCGGCCGGGACAGGGAGAAGAGAACACTGAAGCTTTCTTT

v_gene: TRBV4-2
abundance: -
j_gene: TRBJ2-2
d_gene: TRBD2
CDR3aa: CASSQEISGGANTGELFF
CDR3nt: TGTGCCAGCAGCCAAGAAATCTCGGGGGGGGCGAACACCGGGGAGCTGTTTTTT

v_gene: TRBV27
abundance: few
j_gene: TRBJ1-1
d_gene: TRBD1
CDR3aa: CASNLNFRGRNTEAFF
CDR3nt: TGTGCCAGCAACCTTAATTTCAGGGGGCGGAACACTGAAGCTTTCTTT

v_gene: TRBV3-1/TRBV3-2
abundance: -
j_gene: TRBJ2-2
d_gene: -
CDR3aa: CASRFGANTGELFF
CDR3nt: TGTGCCAGCAGGTTCGGGGCGAACACCGGGGAGCTGTTTTTT

v_gene: TRBV5-4
abundance: -
j_gene: TRBJ2-3
d_gene: -
CDR3aa: CATNLGDTDTQYF
CDR3nt: TGTGCCACCAACTTGGGCGACACAGATACGCAGTATTTT

v_gene: TRBV27
abundance: -
j_gene: TRBJ1-2
d_gene: TRBD1
CDR3aa: CASRTGNYGYTF
CDR3nt: TGTGCCAGCAGGACAGGGAACTATGGCTACACCTTC

v_gene: TRBV10-3
abundance: -
j_gene: TRBJ1-2
d_gene: -
CDR3aa: CAIEHRANYGYTF
CDR3nt: TGTGCCATTGAACACAGGGCTAACTATGGCTACACCTTC

v_gene: TRBV5-4
abundance: -
j_gene: TRBJ2-4
d_gene: TRBD1
CDR3aa: CASSMSGTGGTQYF
CDR3nt: TGTGCCAGCAGCATGTCCGGGACAGGGGGTACTCAGTACTTC

v_gene: TRBV28
abundance: -
j_gene: TRBJ1-5
d_gene: TRBD1
CDR3aa: CASPPGQTINQPQHF
CDR3nt: TGTGCCAGCCCACCGGGACAGACCATCAATCAGCCCCAGCATTTT

v_gene: TRBV5-1
abundance: -
j_gene: TRBJ1-5
d_gene: -
CDR3aa: CASSEASNQPQHF
CDR3nt: TGCGCCAGCAGCGAGGCTAGCAATCAGCCCCAGCATTTT

v_gene: TRBV7-6
abundance: -
j_gene: TRBJ1-3
d_gene: -
CDR3aa: CASSLVQGMGNTIYF
CDR3nt: TGTGCCAGCAGCTTAGTGCAGGGGATGGGAAACACCATATATTTT

v_gene: TRBV6-5
abundance: once
j_gene: TRBJ2-1
d_gene: -
CDR3aa: CASRNTPSGYNEQFF
CDR3nt: TGTGCCAGCAGAAACACCCCGTCGGGGTACAATGAGCAGTTCTTC

v_gene: TRBV5-1
abundance: -
j_gene: TRBJ2-5
d_gene: TRBD2
CDR3aa: CASRGEETQYF
CDR3nt: TGCGCCAGCCGGGGGGAAGAGACCCAGTACTTC

v_gene: TRBV7-7
abundance: -
j_gene: TRBJ2-1
d_gene: TRBD2
CDR3aa: CASSLGTSAYNEQFF
CDR3nt: TGTGCCAGCAGCTTAGGGACTAGCGCCTACAATGAGCAGTTCTTC

v_gene: TRBV3-1/TRBV3-2
abundance: -
j_gene: TRBJ1-5
d_gene: -
CDR3aa: CASSQDYTGNQPQHF
CDR3nt: TGTGCCAGCAGCCAAGACTACACAGGGAATCAGCCCCAGCATTTT

v_gene: TRBV30
abundance: -
j_gene: TRBJ1-5
d_gene: TRBD1
CDR3aa: CAWSNTGGNQPQHF
CDR3nt: TGTGCCTGGAGTAACACAGGGGGCAATCAGCCCCAGCATTTT

v_gene: TRBV24-1
abundance: -
j_gene: TRBJ1-4
d_gene: -
CDR3aa: CATSETGFTSYGNEKLFF
CDR3nt: TGTGCCACCAGTGAAACAGGGTTTACCTCATACGGTAATGAAAAACTGTTTTTT

v_gene: TRBV19
abundance: -
j_gene: TRBJ2-7
d_gene: -
CDR3aa: CASSIAGSSSYEQYF
CDR3nt: TGTGCCAGTAGTATAGCAGGGTCGAGCTCCTACGAGCAGTACTTC

v_gene: TRBV19
abundance: -
j_gene: TRBJ1-2
d_gene: TRBD1
CDR3aa: CASSRDRGRHGYTF
CDR3nt: TGTGCCAGTAGTAGAGATAGGGGGCGTCATGGCTACACCTTC

v_gene: TRBV7-7
abundance: -
j_gene: TRBJ2-1
d_gene: TRBD2
CDR3aa: CASSLGRGGRSGQFF
CDR3nt: TGTGCCAGCAGCTTGGGGCGGGGGGGCCGTTCCGGGCAGTTCTTC

v_gene: TRBV5-6
abundance: -
j_gene: TRBJ2-7
d_gene: -
CDR3aa: CASSWVSTTSSYEQYF
CDR3nt: TGTGCCAGCAGCTGGGTGTCGACAACGAGCTCCTACGAGCAGTACTTC

v_gene: TRBV5-6
abundance: -
j_gene: TRBJ2-7
d_gene: TRBD2
CDR3aa: CASSPGLAGPTPYEQYF
CDR3nt: TGTGCCAGCAGCCCGGGACTAGCGGGGCCTACCCCCTACGAGCAGTACTTC

v_gene: TRBV10-2
abundance: -
j_gene: TRBJ1-1
d_gene: TRBD1
CDR3aa: CASIKGQSSPAFF
CDR3nt: TGCGCCAGCATCAAGGGACAGAGTTCGCCAGCTTTCTTT

v_gene: TRBV4-1
abundance: -
j_gene: TRBJ2-7
d_gene: TRBD1
CDR3aa: CASSQVGGTGIYEQYF
CDR3nt: TGCGCCAGCAGCCAAGTGGGAGGGACAGGGATATACGAGCAGTACTTC

v_gene: TRBV19
abundance: -
j_gene: TRBJ1-1
d_gene: TRBD1
CDR3aa: CASRQGSEAFF
CDR3nt: TGTGCCAGTAGACAGGGGTCTGAAGCTTTCTTT

v_gene: TRBV6-1
abundance: few
j_gene: TRBJ2-3
d_gene: TRBD2
CDR3aa: CASSERPSGGSTDTQYF
CDR3nt: TGTGCCAGCAGTGAACGTCCTAGCGGGGGGAGCACAGATACGCAGTATTTT

v_gene: TRBV5-4
abundance: -
j_gene: TRBJ1-4
d_gene: TRBD1
CDR3aa: CASSQFTGDEKLFF
CDR3nt: TGTGCCAGCAGCCAATTCACAGGGGATGAAAAACTGTTTTTT